Listed below are T cell receptor beta chains from one sample, sequenced in a study of CD8 T cells in Susac syndrome. TCRdb re-derived calls from the immunoSEQ multiplex PCR reads in MiXCR, one entry per CDR3 protein. The table shows 150,000 to 200,000 distinct CDR3 sequences, with approximately 93% occurring only once. Sequences were obtained from CD4+ T cells from PBMCs. The receptor set was obtained from a human donor in good health. CDR3s include the opening cysteine and the closing phenylalanine or tryptophan. Each record gives: CDR3 DNA, CDR3 protein, J gene, D gene, V gene, clone size. The D gene is left open where the match is weak. The size of a clone is reported for some rows only, either as once, few or many, or as a class for expanded clones.

TGCGCCAGCAGCCTAGACAGGGGGAGCACAGATACGCAGTATTTT | CASSLDRGSTDTQYF | TRBJ2-3 | TRBD1 | TRBV4-3 | -
TGCGCCAGCAGTCAATCAGGTCAGCCCCAGCATTTT | CASSQSGQPQHF | TRBJ1-5 | - | TRBV23-1 | -
TGCAGCGTTGGAGGACTAGCGGGGGGGCCAACCAAAAACATTCAGTACTTC | CSVGGLAGGPTKNIQYF | TRBJ2-4 | TRBD2 | TRBV29-1 | -
TGTGCCTGGAGTGTACGACCGAGACTAGCGGGGTACAATGAGCAGTTCTTC | CAWSVRPRLAGYNEQFF | TRBJ2-1 | TRBD2 | TRBV30 | -
TGCGCCAGCAGGATCGGATCGTCGACAGGGGATTATGGCTACACCTTC | CASRIGSSTGDYGYTF | TRBJ1-2 | TRBD1 | TRBV5-1 | -
TGCAGCGTTCGGACAGGTCTGCAAGAGACCCAGTACTTC | CSVRTGLQETQYF | TRBJ2-5 | TRBD1 | TRBV29-1 | -
TGTGCCAGCAGTGGTGGACTAGCGGGGGGGCCGGTTGGCTCCTACAATGAGCAGTTCTTC | CASSGGLAGGPVGSYNEQFF | TRBJ2-1 | TRBD2 | TRBV6-2/TRBV6-3 | -
TGCGCCAGCAGTTGGGGGCAGGGAAGCAATCAGCCCCAGCATTTT | CASSWGQGSNQPQHF | TRBJ1-5 | - | TRBV4-1 | -
TGTGCCAGCAGCCCCGGACAGTTCGGTCAGCCCCAGCATTTT | CASSPGQFGQPQHF | TRBJ1-5 | - | TRBV21-1 | -
TGTGCCAGCAGTTCGTCGCTAGCGGGGTGGAACACCGGGGAGCTGTTTTTT | CASSSSLAGWNTGELFF | TRBJ2-2 | TRBD2 | TRBV6-2/TRBV6-3 | -
TGCGCCAGCAGCCTTCTCGGGACCGACACCTACGAGCAGTACTTC | CASSLLGTDTYEQYF | TRBJ2-7 | - | TRBV5-1 | -
TGTGCCAGCGGTGTCTCAGGGATGGGGCAGTTCTTC | CASGVSGMGQFF | TRBJ2-1 | - | TRBV12-3/TRBV12-4 | once
TGCAGTGCAACCCGGGACAGGAGAGTTAATGAGCAGTTCTTC | CSATRDRRVNEQFF | TRBJ2-1 | TRBD1 | TRBV20-1 | -
TGTGCCAGCAGCCAACGCGGAGGGGCCACTGAAGCTTTCTTT | CASSQRGGATEAFF | TRBJ1-1 | - | TRBV16 | -
TGCAGCTGTGCCCACCCCAGCGATACGCAGTATTTT | CSCAHPSDTQYF | TRBJ2-3 | - | TRBV29-1 | -
TGCGCCAGCAGCCCGGGACAGGTCGGCTATGGCTACACCTTC | CASSPGQVGYGYTF | TRBJ1-2 | TRBD1 | TRBV5-1 | -
TGCGCCAGCAGCCAAGATCCGCCAGGGAGAGGGAGGAGCACAGATACGCAGTATTTT | CASSQDPPGRGRSTDTQYF | TRBJ2-3 | - | TRBV4-3 | -
TGTGCCAGCAGCCAAAAGCGGGGGGCCACAGATACGCAGTATTTT | CASSQKRGATDTQYF | TRBJ2-3 | TRBD2 | TRBV3-1 | -
TGTGCCAGCAGCTTGGACGGAGAGGCCCAGTACTTC | CASSLDGEAQYF | TRBJ2-5 | - | TRBV5-4 | once
TGCAGCGTTGAACCAATTCGAGGCTATGGCTACACCTTC | CSVEPIRGYGYTF | TRBJ1-2 | - | TRBV29-1 | -
TGTGCCAGCAGTCCTCCTTTGAGGGGATATAGCTCCTACGAGCAGTACTTC | CASSPPLRGYSSYEQYF | TRBJ2-7 | - | TRBV12-3/TRBV12-4 | -
TGTGCCAGCAGTGTCTCTTCGACGGCCGGGTCACATATCTTC | CASSVSSTAGSHIF | TRBJ2-1 | - | TRBV25-1 | -
TGTGCCAGCACCCTTAGGGGACTACTTGGTGGGGAGCTGTTTTTT | CASTLRGLLGGELFF | TRBJ2-2 | TRBD2 | TRBV7-6 | once
TGTGCCAGCACCCTCGGGGGCTCTGGGGCCAACGTCCTGACTTTC | CASTLGGSGANVLTF | TRBJ2-6 | - | TRBV3-1 | -
TGTGCCAGCAGCCCGGCGACAGGGCGAAAAGAGACCCAGTACTTC | CASSPATGRKETQYF | TRBJ2-5 | TRBD1 | TRBV3-1 | -
TGCAGTGCTAGACGTACCGGAGCGGTCGTTGAAGCTTTCTTT | CSARRTGAVVEAFF | TRBJ1-1 | - | TRBV20-1 | -
TGTGCCAGCAGTCCGTTTCACGGACAGCTTAACACCGGGGAGCTGTTTTTT | CASSPFHGQLNTGELFF | TRBJ2-2 | - | TRBV6-1 | -
TGTGCCAGCAGCCTTAAGAATTCACCCCTCCACTTT | CASSLKNSPLHF | TRBJ1-6 | - | TRBV3-1 | -
TGCGCCAGCAGAAACAGGGACACCGGGGAGCTGTTTTTT | CASRNRDTGELFF | TRBJ2-2 | - | TRBV5-1 | -
TGTGCCAGCAGCTCCCAAACAGTGACCCAGTACTTC | CASSSQTVTQYF | TRBJ2-5 | - | TRBV11-2 | -
TGTGCCAGCAGTGAGTCCGGGGGCTGGCGGGATACGCAGTATTTT | CASSESGGWRDTQYF | TRBJ2-3 | - | TRBV25-1 | -
TGTGCCAGCAGCTATTGGGGTTCGAACACCGGGGAGCTGTTTTTT | CASSYWGSNTGELFF | TRBJ2-2 | - | TRBV7-8 | -
TGTGCCAGCAGTTACTCCGGGCTCGGGGTTAGCACAGATACGCAGTATTTT | CASSYSGLGVSTDTQYF | TRBJ2-3 | - | TRBV6-2/TRBV6-3 | -
TGTGCCAGCAGTCGATCTTCACCCCTCCACTTT | CASSRSSPLHF | TRBJ1-6 | - | TRBV28 | -
TGTGCCAGCTCAGGGGCGAGGGCACCCTACAATGAGCAGTTCTTC | CASSGARAPYNEQFF | TRBJ2-1 | - | TRBV5-8 | once
TGTGCCAGCGGACCGGCCGACCGGGATTCACCCCTCCACTTT | CASGPADRDSPLHF | TRBJ1-6 | - | TRBV13 | -
TGTGCCAGCAGCGCGGGACTAGCGGGAGCCTTGAGTGAGCAGTTCTTC | CASSAGLAGALSEQFF | TRBJ2-1 | TRBD2 | TRBV7-2 | -
TGTGCCAGTAGTGGGGCGGGGGGCGGCGGGGGCACAGATACGCAGTATTTT | CASSGAGGGGGTDTQYF | TRBJ2-3 | TRBD2 | TRBV19 | once
TGTGCCAGCAGCCAAGATTGGGGATGGGAAGGGTCTGGAAACACCATATATTTT | CASSQDWGWEGSGNTIYF | TRBJ1-3 | - | TRBV3-1 | -
TGTGCCAGCAGCCCCCTTGGAGGGGGGAGGAACACCGGGGAGCTGTTTTTT | CASSPLGGGRNTGELFF | TRBJ2-2 | - | TRBV5-4 | -
TGCGCCAGCAGCCAGGGAGGGATCTCCAACTATGGCTACACCTTC | CASSQGGISNYGYTF | TRBJ1-2 | - | TRBV5-1 | once
TGTGCCAGCAGCCCGAGCGGGGGGGACTACAATGAGCAGTTCTTC | CASSPSGGDYNEQFF | TRBJ2-1 | TRBD2 | TRBV12-3/TRBV12-4 | -
TGTGCCAGCAGTTTATCCACAGGGCCCTATAATTCACCCCTCCACTTT | CASSLSTGPYNSPLHF | TRBJ1-6 | - | TRBV28 | -
TGTGCCGCCACTGAAGCTTTCTTT | CAATEAFF | TRBJ1-1 | - | TRBV30 | -
TGTGCCAGCAGCGGGGACTCATCCACTGCCGAGCAGTACTTC | CASSGDSSTAEQYF | TRBJ2-7 | - | TRBV2 | -
TGCAGTGCTAGACCTCCGGGACGGAAGAACACTGAAGCTTTCTTT | CSARPPGRKNTEAFF | TRBJ1-1 | - | TRBV20-1 | -
TGTGCCACCAAGAGGGGGCTGCAAGAGACCCAGTACTTC | CATKRGLQETQYF | TRBJ2-5 | TRBD1 | TRBV19 | once
TGTGCCAGCAGCGTCTTGACAAGTGAGCAGTTCTTC | CASSVLTSEQFF | TRBJ2-1 | - | TRBV9 | once
TGTGCCAGCAGCGTCGCAGGGGATAGTACACCCCTCCACTTT | CASSVAGDSTPLHF | TRBJ1-6 | - | TRBV9 | once
TGTGCCAGCAGCTTAGCACAACCGAACATTCAGTACTTC | CASSLAQPNIQYF | TRBJ2-4 | - | TRBV11-1 | -
TGTGCCAGCAGTCTAGCGCCCACTAGCACAGATACGCAGTATTTT | CASSLAPTSTDTQYF | TRBJ2-3 | - | TRBV2 | few
TGTGCCAGCAGTGTGGAGTCTAGCACAGATACGCAGTATTTT | CASSVESSTDTQYF | TRBJ2-3 | - | TRBV2 | -
TGTGCCAGCAGCTTAGCCCTGCGGGGGGTCACAGATACGCAGTATTTT | CASSLALRGVTDTQYF | TRBJ2-3 | TRBD2 | TRBV7-2 | -
TGTGCCAGCAGTTTGGGGGTAGGCGGGCAGCCCCAGCATTTT | CASSLGVGGQPQHF | TRBJ1-5 | - | TRBV12-3/TRBV12-4 | -
TGTGCCAGCAGCGTAGACGCCGCGTGGGGAAACACTGAAGCTTTCTTT | CASSVDAAWGNTEAFF | TRBJ1-1 | - | TRBV9 | -
TGCAGCGTTGACCCTATTCCCCGGAGGGACCCCAATCAGCCCCAGCATTTT | CSVDPIPRRDPNQPQHF | TRBJ1-5 | - | TRBV29-1 | -
TGTGCCAGCAGCCTAGTTGGGACCTTCCGAACCTCCTACAATGAGCAGTTCTTC | CASSLVGTFRTSYNEQFF | TRBJ2-1 | - | TRBV3-1 | -
TGTGCCAGCTCACTCACTCTTGGACAGGGGACGGATACGCAGTATTTT | CASSLTLGQGTDTQYF | TRBJ2-3 | TRBD1 | TRBV18 | once
TGCGCCAGCAGCTTCCGGGACAGCGGAGAGAGGGCCAACGTCCTGACTTTC | CASSFRDSGERANVLTF | TRBJ2-6 | TRBD1 | TRBV4-1 | once